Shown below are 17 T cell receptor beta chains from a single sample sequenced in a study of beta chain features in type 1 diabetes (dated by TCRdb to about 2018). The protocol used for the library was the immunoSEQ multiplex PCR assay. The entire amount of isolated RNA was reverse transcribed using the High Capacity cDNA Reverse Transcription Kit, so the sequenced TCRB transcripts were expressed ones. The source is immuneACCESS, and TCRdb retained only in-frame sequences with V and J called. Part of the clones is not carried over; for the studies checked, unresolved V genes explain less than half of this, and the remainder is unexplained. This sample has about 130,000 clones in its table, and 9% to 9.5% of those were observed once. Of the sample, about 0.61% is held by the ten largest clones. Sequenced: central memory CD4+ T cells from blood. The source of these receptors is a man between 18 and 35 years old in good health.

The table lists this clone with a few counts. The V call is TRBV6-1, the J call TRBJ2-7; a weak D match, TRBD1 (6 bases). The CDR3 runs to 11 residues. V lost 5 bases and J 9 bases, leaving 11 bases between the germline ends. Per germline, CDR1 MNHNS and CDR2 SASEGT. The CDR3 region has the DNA TGTGCCAGCAGTACAGGGAGCCGGCAGTACTTC. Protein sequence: CASSTGSRQYF.

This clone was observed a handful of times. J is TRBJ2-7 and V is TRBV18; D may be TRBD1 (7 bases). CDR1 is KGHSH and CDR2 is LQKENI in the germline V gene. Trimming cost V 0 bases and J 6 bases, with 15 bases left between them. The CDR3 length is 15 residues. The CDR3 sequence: CASSPPAGGRSEQYF. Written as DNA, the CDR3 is TGTGCCAGCTCACCACCGGCAGGGGGGCGAAGCGAGCAGTACTTC.

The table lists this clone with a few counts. The CDR3 spells CASSLYDRAETQYF. The DNA for the CDR3 is TGTGCCAGCAGTTTATATGACAGGGCGGAGACCCAGTACTTC. V usage is TRBV27 and J usage is TRBJ2-5, with TRBD1 identical over 7 bases. Germline lookup yields CDR1 MNHEY and CDR2 SMNVEV (reference sequence). Germline trimming cut 1 base from V and 5 bases from J; bases unmatched to any gene: 4. The CDR3 loop spans 14 amino acids.

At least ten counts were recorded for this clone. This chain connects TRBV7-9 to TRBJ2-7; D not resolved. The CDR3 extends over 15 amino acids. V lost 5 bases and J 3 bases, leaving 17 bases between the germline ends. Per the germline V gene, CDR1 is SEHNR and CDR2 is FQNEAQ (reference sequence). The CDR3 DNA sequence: TGTGCCAGCAGCCCTGATTCGTACTCGTTCTACGAGCAGTACTTC. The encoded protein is CASSPDSYSFYEQYF.

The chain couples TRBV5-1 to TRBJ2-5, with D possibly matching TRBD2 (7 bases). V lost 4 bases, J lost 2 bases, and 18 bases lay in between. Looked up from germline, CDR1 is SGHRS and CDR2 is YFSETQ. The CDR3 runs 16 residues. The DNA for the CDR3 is TGCGCCAGCAGCCCCCAAGGGGGGGCACGACAAGAGACCCAGTACTTC. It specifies CASSPQGGARQETQYF.

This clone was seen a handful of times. CDR3 bases: TGTGCCAGCAGTTATCCTAGCGGGGTGAAAAATGAGCAGTTCTTC. It translates to CASSYPSGVKNEQFF. This chain uses TRBV6-5 with TRBJ2-1; 9 nucleotides align to TRBD2. CDR1 is MNHEY and CDR2 is SVGAGI in the germline V gene. The CDR3 runs to 15 residues. Unmatched junction bases numbered 7, after V lost 3 bases and J lost 7 bases.

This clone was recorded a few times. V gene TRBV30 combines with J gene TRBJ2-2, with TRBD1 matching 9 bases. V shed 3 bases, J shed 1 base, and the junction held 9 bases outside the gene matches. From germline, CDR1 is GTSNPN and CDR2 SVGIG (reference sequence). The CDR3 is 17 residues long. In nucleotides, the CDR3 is TGTGCCTGGAGCGAACAGGGGGCGGTCGGGAACACCGGGGAGCTGTTTTTT. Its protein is CAWSEQGAVGNTGELFF.

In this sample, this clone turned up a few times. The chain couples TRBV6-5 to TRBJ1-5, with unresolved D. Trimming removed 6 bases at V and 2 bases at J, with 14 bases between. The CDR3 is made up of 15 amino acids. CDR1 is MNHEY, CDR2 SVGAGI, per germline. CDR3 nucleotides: TGTGCCAGCAGACCCGGTCCCTTTGGCAATCAGCCCCAGCATTTT. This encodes CASRPGPFGNQPQHF.

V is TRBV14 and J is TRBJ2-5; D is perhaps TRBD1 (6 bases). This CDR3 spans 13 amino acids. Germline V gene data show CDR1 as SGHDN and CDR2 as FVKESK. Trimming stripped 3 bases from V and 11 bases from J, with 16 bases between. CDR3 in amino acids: CASSHSGTPEQYF. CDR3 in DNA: TGTGCCAGCAGCCATTCCGGGACACCAGAGCAGTACTTC.

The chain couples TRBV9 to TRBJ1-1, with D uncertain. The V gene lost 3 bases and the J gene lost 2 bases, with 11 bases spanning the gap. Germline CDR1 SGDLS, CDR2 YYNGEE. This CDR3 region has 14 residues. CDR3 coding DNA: TGTGCCAGCAGCGCCTCGACACCCAACACTGAAGCTTTCTTT. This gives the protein CASSASTPNTEAFF.

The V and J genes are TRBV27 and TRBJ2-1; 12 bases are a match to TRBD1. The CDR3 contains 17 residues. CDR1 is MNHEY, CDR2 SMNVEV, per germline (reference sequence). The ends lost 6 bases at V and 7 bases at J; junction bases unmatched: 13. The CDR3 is CASSRAGTGGLGNEQFF. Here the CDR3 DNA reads TGTGCCAGCAGCCGAGCTGGGACAGGGGGCTTGGGGAATGAGCAGTTCTTC.

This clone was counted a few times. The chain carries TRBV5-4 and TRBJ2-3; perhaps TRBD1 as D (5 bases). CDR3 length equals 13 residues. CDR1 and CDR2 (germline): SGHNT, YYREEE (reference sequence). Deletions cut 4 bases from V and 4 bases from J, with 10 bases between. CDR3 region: CASSQGVADTQYF. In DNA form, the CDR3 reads TGTGCCAGCAGCCAAGGGGTAGCAGATACGCAGTATTTT.

The chain's CDR3 is CASSLAPPRSYEQYF. The CDR3 DNA follows: TGCGCCAGCAGCTTGGCCCCCCCCAGATCCTACGAGCAGTACTTC. The chain links TRBV5-1 to TRBJ2-7, with D unresolved. The CDR3 sequence is 15 residues long. V lost 0 bases, J lost 1 base, and 11 bases lay in between. The V gene's germline CDR1 is SGHRS and CDR2 YFSETQ.

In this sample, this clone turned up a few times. CDR3 nucleotide sequence: TGCGCCAGCAGCACCGGACTAGCAGAATCAGATACGCAGTATTTT. Translation gives CASSTGLAESDTQYF. The chain has TRBV5-1 and TRBJ2-3, with TRBD2 identical over 8 bases. The germline V gene has CDR1 SGHRS and CDR2 YFSETQ. CDR3 length equals 15 residues. J lost 4 bases, V lost 4 bases, and 8 bases had no gene match.

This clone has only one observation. The CDR3 is CASSPGSGNTIYF. The DNA for the CDR3 is TGTGCCAGCAGCCCGGGGTCTGGAAACACCATATATTTT. The chain couples TRBV9 to TRBJ1-3; D not resolved. V lost 4 bases and J lost 1, with 6 bases in between. CDR3 length: 13 residues. Per germline, CDR1 SGDLS and CDR2 YYNGEE.

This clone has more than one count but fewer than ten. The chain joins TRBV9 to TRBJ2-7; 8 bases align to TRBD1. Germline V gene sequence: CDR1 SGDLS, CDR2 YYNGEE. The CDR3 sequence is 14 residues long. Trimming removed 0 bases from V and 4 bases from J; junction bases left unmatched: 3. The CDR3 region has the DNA TGTGCCAGCAGCGTAGCCGGACAGGGTTACGAGCAGTACTTC. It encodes CASSVAGQGYEQYF.

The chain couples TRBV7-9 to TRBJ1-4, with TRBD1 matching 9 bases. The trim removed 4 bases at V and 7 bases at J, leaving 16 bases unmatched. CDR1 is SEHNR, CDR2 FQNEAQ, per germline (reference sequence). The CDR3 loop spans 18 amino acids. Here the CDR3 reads CASSSPRDRATLAEKLFF. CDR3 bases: TGTGCCAGCAGCTCTCCCCGGGACAGGGCCACTTTGGCTGAAAAACTGTTTTTT.